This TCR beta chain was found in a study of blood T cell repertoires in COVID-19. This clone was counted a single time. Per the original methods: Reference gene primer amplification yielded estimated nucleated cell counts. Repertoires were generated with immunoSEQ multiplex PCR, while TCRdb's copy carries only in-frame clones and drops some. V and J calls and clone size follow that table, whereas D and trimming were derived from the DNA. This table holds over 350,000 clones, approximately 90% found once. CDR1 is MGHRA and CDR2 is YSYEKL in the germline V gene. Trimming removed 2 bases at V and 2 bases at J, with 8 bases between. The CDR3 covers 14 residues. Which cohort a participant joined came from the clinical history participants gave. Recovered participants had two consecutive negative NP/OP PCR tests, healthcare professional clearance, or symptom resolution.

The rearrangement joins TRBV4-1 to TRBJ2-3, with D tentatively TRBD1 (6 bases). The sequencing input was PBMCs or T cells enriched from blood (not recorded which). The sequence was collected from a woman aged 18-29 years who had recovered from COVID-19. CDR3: CASSQRTATDTQYF. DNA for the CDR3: TGCGCCAGCAGCCAAAGGACAGCCACAGATACGCAGTATTTT.